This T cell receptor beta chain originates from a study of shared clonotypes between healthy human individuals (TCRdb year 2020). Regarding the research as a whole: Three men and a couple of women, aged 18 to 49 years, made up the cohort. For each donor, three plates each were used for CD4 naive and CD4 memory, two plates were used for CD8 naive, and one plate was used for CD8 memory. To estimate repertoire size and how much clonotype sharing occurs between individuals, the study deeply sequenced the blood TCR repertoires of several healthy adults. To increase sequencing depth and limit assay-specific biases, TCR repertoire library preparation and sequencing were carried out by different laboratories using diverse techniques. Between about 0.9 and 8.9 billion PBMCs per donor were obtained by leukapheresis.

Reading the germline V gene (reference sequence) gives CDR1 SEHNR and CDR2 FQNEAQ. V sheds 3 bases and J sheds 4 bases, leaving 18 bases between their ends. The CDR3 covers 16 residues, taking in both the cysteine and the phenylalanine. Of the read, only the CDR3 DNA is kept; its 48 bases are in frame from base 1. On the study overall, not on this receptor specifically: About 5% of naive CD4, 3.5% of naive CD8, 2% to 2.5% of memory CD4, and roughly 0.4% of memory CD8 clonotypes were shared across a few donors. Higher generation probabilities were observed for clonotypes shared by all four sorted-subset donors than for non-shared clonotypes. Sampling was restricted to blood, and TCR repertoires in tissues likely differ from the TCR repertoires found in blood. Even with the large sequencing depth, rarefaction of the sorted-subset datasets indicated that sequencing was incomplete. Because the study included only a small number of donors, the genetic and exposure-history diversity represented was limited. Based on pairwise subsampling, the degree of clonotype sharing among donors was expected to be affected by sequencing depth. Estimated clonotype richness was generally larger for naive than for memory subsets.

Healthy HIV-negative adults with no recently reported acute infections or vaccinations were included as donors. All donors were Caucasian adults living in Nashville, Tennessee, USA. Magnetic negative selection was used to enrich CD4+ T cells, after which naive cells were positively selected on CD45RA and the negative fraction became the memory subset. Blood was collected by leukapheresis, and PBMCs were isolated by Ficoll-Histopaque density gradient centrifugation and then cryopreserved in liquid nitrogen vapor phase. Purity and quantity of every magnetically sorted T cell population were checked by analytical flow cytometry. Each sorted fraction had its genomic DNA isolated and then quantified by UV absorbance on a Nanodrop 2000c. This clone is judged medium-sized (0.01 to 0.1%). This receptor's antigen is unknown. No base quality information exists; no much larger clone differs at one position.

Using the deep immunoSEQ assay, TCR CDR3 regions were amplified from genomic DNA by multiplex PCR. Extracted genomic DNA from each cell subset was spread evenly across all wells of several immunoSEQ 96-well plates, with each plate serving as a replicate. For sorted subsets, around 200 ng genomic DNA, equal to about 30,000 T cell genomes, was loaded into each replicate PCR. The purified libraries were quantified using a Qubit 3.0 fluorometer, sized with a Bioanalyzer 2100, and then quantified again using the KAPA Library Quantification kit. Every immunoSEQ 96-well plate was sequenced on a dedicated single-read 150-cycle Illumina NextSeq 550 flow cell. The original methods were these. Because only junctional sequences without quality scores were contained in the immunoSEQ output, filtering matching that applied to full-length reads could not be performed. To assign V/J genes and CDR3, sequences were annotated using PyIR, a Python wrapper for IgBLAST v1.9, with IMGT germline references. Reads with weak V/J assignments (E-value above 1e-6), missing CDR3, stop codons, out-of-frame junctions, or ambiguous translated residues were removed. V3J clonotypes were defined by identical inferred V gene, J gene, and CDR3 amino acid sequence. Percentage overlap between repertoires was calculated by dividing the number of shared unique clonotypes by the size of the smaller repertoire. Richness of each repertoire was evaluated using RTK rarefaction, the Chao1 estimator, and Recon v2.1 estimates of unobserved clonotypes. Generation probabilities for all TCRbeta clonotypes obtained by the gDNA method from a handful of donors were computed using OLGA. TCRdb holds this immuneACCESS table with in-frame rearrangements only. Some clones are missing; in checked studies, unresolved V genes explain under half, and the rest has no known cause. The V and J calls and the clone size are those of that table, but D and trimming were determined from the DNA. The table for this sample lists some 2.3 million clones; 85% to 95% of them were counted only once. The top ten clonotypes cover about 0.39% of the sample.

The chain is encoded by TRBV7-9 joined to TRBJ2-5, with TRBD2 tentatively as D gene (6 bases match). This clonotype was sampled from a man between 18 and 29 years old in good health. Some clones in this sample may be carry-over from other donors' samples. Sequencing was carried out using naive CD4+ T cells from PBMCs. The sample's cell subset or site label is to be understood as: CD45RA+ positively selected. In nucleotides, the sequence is TGTGCCAGCAGCTTCGATGCGGGAAGGAGTAGAGAGACCCAGTACTTC. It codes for CASSFDAGRSRETQYF. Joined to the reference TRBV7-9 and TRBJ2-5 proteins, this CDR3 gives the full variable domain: DTGVSQNPRHKITKRGQNVTFRCDPISEHNRLYWYRQTLGQGPEFLTYFQNEAQLEKSRLLSDRFSAERPKGSFSTLEIQRTEQGDSAMYLCASSFDAGRSRETQYFGPGTRLLVL.